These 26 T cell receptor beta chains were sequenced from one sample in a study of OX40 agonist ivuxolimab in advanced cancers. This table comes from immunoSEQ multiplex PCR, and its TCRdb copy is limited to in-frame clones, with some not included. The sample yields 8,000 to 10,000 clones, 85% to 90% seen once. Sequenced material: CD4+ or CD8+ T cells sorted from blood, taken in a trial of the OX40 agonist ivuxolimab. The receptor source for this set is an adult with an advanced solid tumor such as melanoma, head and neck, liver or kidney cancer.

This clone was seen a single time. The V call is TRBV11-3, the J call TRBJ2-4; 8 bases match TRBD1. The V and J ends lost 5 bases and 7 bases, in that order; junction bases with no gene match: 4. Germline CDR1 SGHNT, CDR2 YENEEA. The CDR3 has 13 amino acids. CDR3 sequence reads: CASSPRTGNIQYF. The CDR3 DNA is TGTGCCAGCAGCCCGCGGACAGGGAACATTCAGTACTTC. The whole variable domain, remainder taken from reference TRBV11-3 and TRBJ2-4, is EAGVVQSPRYKIIEKKQPVAFWCNPISGHNTLYWYLQNLGQGPELLIRYENEEAVDDSQLPKDRFSAERLKGVDSTLKIQPAELGDSAVYLCASSPRTGNIQYFGAGTRLSVL.

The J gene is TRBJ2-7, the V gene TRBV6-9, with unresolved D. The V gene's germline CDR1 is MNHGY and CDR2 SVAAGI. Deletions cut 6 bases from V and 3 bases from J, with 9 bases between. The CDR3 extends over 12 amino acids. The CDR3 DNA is TGTGCCAGCAGGGCGGATTACTACGAGCAGTACTTC. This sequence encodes CASRADYYEQYF.

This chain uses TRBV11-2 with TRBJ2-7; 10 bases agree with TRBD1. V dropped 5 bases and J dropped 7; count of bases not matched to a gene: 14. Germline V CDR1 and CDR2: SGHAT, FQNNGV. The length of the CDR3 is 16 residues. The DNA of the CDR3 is TGTGCCAGCAGCATGTACCGCGGGACAGGGGTGGGTGAGCAGTACTTC. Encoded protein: CASSMYRGTGVGEQYF.

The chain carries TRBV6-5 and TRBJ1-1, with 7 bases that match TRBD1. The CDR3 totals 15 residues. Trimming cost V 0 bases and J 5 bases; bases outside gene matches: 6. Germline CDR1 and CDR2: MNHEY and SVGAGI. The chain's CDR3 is CASSYSLTGLTEAFF. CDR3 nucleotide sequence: TGTGCCAGCAGTTACTCGTTGACAGGGTTGACTGAAGCTTTCTTT.

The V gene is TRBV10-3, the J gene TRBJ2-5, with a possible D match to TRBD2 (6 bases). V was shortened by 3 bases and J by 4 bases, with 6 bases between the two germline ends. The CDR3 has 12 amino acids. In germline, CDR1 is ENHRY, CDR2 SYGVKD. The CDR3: CAISDGGETQYF. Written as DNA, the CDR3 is TGTGCCATCAGTGACGGGGGAGAGACCCAGTACTTC.

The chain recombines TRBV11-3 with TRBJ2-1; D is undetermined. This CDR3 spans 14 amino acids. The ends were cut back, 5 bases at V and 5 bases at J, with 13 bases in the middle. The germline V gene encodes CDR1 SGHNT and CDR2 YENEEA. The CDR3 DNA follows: TGTGCCAGCAGCCAGAACCCGTATCACAATGAGCAGTTCTTC. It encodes CASSQNPYHNEQFF.

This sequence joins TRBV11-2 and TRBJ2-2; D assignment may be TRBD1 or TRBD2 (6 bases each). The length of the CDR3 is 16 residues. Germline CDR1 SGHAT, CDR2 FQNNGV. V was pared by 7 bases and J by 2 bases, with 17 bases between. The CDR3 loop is CASTRGGLTNTGELFF. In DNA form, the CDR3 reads TGTGCCAGCACTCGAGGGGGACTTACCAACACCGGGGAGCTGTTTTTT.

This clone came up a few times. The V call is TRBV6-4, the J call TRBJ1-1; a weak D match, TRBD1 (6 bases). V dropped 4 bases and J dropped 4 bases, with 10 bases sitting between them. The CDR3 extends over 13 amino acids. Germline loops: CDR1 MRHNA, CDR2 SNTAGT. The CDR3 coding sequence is TGTGCCAGCAGTGCGTTCAGGGGCACTGAAGCTTTCTTT. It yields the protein CASSAFRGTEAFF.

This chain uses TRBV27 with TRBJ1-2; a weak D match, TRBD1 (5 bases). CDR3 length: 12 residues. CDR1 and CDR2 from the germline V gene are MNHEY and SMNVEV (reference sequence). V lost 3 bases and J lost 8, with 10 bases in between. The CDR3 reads CASSLSGAGYTF. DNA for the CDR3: TGTGCCAGCAGTTTGTCCGGGGCCGGCTACACCTTC.

The CDR3 DNA sequence: TGTGCCAGGGTAGGGGCGGCCAGCGTAGATACGCAGTATTTT. Translation gives CARVGAASVDTQYF. The chain combines TRBV21-1 with TRBJ2-3; the D call in the table, TRBD1, was not verified against the DNA. TRBV21-1 is a listed pseudogene. The CDR3 loop spans 14 amino acids.

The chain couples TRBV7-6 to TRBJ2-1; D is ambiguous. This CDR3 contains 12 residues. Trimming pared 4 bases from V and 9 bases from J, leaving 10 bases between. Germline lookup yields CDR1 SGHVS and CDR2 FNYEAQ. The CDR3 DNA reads TGTGCCAGCAGCTCGACCGCTAGTGAGCAGTTCTTC. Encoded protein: CASSSTASEQFF. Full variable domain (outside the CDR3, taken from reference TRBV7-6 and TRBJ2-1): GAGVSQSPRYKVTKRGQDVALRCDPISGHVSLYWYRQALGQGPEFLTYFNYEAQQDKSGLPNDRFSAERPEGSISTLTIQRTEQRDSAMYRCASSSTASEQFFGPGTRLTVL.

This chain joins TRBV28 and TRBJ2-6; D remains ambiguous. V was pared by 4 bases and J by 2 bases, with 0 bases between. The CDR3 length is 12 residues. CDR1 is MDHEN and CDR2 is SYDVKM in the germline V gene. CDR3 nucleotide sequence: TGTGCCAGCAGTTCTGGGGCCAACGTCCTGACTTTC. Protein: CASSSGANVLTF.

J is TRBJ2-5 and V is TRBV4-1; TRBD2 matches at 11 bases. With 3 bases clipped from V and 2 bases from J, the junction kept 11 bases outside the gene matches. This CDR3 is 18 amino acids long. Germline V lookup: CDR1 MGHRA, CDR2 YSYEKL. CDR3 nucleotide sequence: TGCGCCAGCAGCCATCAGCGCCAACTAGCGGGGGAGCAAGAGACCCAGTACTTC. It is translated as CASSHQRQLAGEQETQYF.

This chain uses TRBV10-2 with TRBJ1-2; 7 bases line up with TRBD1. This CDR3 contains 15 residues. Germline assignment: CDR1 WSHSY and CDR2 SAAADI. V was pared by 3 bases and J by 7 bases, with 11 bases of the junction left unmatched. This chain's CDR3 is CASSEMGQTGTGYTF. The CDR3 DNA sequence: TGCGCCAGCAGTGAAATGGGACAGACAGGCACTGGCTACACCTTC.

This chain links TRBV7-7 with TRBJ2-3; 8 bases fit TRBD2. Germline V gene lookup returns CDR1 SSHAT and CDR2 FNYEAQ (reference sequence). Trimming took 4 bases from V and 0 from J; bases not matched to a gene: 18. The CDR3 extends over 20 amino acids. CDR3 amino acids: CASSCPKFGGGNNSTDTQYF. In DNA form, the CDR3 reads TGTGCCAGCAGCTGCCCTAAATTTGGCGGGGGGAACAATAGCACAGATACGCAGTATTTT.

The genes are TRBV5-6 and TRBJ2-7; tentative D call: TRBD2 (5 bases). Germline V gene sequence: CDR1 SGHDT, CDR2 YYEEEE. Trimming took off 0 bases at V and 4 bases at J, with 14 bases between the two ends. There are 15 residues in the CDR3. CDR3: CASSLEGGPSYEQYF. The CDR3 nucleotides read TGTGCCAGCAGCTTGGAGGGCGGGCCCTCATACGAGCAGTACTTC.

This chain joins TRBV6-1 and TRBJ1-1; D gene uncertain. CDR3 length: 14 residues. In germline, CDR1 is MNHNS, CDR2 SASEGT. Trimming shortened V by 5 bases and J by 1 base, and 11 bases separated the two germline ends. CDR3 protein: CASSIWNKNTEAFF. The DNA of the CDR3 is TGTGCCAGCAGTATCTGGAACAAGAACACTGAAGCTTTCTTT.

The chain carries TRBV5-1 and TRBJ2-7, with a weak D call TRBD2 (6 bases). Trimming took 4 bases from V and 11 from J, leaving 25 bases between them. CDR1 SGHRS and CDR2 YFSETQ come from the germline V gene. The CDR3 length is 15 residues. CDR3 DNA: TGCGCCAGCAGCCTGGGCGGGGTCGGCCGAGCACTAGAGTACTTC. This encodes CASSLGGVGRALEYF.

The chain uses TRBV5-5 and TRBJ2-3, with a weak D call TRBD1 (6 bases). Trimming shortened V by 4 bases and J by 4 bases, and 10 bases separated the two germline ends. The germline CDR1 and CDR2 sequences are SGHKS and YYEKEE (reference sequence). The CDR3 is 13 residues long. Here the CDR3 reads CASSPQGPDTQYF. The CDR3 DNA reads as TGTGCCAGCAGCCCACAGGGTCCAGATACGCAGTATTTT.

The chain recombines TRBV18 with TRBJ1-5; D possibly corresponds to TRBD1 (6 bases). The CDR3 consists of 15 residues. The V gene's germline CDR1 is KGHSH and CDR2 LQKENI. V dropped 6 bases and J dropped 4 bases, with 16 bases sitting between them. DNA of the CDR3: TGTGCCAGCTCCCCCGAGGGGGGAACTAATCAGCCCCAGCATTTT. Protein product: CASSPEGGTNQPQHF.

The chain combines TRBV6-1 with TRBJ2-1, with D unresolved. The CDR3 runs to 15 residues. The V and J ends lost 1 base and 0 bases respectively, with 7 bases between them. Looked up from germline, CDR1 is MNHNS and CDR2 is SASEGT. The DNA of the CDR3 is TGTGCCAGCAGTGAAGACTTCTCCTCCTACAATGAGCAGTTCTTC. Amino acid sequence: CASSEDFSSYNEQFF.

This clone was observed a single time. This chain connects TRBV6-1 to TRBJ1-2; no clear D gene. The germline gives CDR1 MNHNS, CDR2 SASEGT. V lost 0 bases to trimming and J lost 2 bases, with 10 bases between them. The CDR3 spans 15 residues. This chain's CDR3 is CASSEAAQANYGYTF. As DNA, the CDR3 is TGTGCCAGCAGTGAAGCGGCTCAGGCGAACTATGGCTACACCTTC.

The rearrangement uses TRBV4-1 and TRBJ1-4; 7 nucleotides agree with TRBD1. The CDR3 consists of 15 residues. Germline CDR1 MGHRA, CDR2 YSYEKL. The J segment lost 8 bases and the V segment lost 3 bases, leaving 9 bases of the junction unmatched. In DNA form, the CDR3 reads TGCGCCAGCAGCCATCCAGGGCAGGGGGACGAAAAACTGTTTTTT. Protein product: CASSHPGQGDEKLFF.

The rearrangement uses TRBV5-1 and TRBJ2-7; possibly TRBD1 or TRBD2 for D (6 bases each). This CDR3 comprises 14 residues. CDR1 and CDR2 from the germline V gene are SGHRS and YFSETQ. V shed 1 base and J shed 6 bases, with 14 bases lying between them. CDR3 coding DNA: TGCGCCAGCAGCTTGCTGGGGGGCGCCTCCGAGCAGTACTTC. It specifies CASSLLGGASEQYF.

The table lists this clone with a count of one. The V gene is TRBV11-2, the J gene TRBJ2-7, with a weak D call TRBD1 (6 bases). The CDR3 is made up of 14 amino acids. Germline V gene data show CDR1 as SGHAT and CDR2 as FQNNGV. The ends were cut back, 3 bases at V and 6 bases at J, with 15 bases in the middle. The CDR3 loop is CASSFLGAASEQYF. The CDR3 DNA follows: TGTGCCAGCAGCTTCCTGGGGGCAGCTTCCGAGCAGTACTTC.

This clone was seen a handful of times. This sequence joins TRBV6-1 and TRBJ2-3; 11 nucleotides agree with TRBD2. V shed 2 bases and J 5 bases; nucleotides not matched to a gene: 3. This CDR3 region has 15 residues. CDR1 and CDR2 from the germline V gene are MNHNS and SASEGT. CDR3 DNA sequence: TGTGCCAGCAGTGAACTAGCGGGGGGCCAAGATACGCAGTATTTT. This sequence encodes CASSELAGGQDTQYF.